The 13 T cell receptor beta chains presented below share a single source sample, sequenced in a study of T cell responses to AZD1222 COVID-19 vaccine. Sequencing was performed with immunoSEQ multiplex PCR; in TCRdb, only in-frame clones are kept and a portion is missing. The sample yields more than 80,000 clones, roughly 90% seen once. The sample in question was peripheral blood, obtained on day 0 of AZD1222 vaccination. The source is an adult in good health.

The CDR3 region has the DNA TGCGCCAGCAGCTTGGCCGGGACAGGGGGCGAGGGCTACACCTTC. The encoded protein is CASSLAGTGGEGYTF. V gene TRBV5-1 combines with J gene TRBJ1-2, with 12 bases fitting TRBD1. The germline V gene encodes CDR1 SGHRS and CDR2 YFSETQ. The CDR3 runs to 15 residues. Losses at the gene ends were 0 bases for V and 8 bases for J; bases not matched to a gene: 5. Full variable domain (missing parts from reference TRBV5-1 and TRBJ1-2): KAGVTQTPRYLIKTRGQQVTLSCSPISGHRSVSWYQQTPGQGLQFLFEYFSETQRNKGNFPGRFSGRQFSNSRSEMNVSTLELGDSALYLCASSLAGTGGEGYTFGSGTRLTVV.

As DNA, the CDR3 is TGTGCCAGCAGCTTAGTGGCTGGAGGCTACACCTTC. This gives the protein CASSLVAGGYTF. The V call is TRBV7-2, the J call TRBJ1-2; D gene ambiguous. The length of the CDR3 is 12 residues. With 1 base removed from V and 8 bases from J, the gap between germline ends came to 8 bases. Germline V CDR1 and CDR2: SGHTA, FQGNSA.

Only a few counts were recorded for this clone. The V call is TRBV19, the J call TRBJ1-4; 7 bases map to TRBD1. After removal of 4 bases from V and 8 bases from J, the junction contained 10 bases not matched to a gene. The CDR3 contains 15 residues. CDR1 is LNHDA, CDR2 SQIVND, per germline (reference sequence). The CDR3 DNA sequence: TGTGCCAGTAGTACTCGACAGGGCTGGATCGAAAAACTGTTTTTT. This encodes CASSTRQGWIEKLFF.

This clone was seen only a few times. This rearrangement joins TRBV5-8 to TRBJ1-1; D possibly corresponds to TRBD1 (5 bases). V was clipped by 4 bases and J by 2 bases, with 12 bases between them. The CDR3 has 14 residues. Germline-derived CDR1 and CDR2 are SGHTS and YDEGEE. The chain's CDR3 is CASSATGSNTEAFF. CDR3 bases: TGTGCCAGCAGCGCTACAGGTTCAAACACTGAAGCTTTCTTT.

The chain links TRBV19 to TRBJ1-3; 7 bases line up with TRBD1. Trimming at V came to 5 bases and at J to 4 bases, leaving 11 bases not matched to a gene. The V gene's germline CDR1 is LNHDA and CDR2 SQIVND (reference sequence). The CDR3 runs to 16 residues. The CDR3 region has the DNA TGTGCCAGTAGTCTAAGGGACAGTTTCTTCGGAAACACCATATATTTT. Translated, it gives CASSLRDSFFGNTIYF.

The chain uses TRBV6-5 and TRBJ1-6; TRBD1 matches at 7 bases. Germline V gene data show CDR1 as MNHEY and CDR2 as SVGAGI. CDR3 length: 14 amino acids. The V and J ends lost 5 bases and 6 bases, in that order; junction bases with no gene match: 4. The CDR3 DNA is TGTGCCAGCAGTCCGGACAGGCTTAATTCACCCCTCCACTTT. This codes for CASSPDRLNSPLHF.

This clone appeared a single time. The germline gene is not matched at one end of the junction; a read error may be the cause. V is TRBV20-1 and J is TRBJ1-1, with a possible D match to TRBD1 (6 bases). This CDR3 contains 11 residues. Germline CDR1 and CDR2: DFQATT and SNEGSKA (reference sequence). This CDR3 reads CSARGQAEAFF. For the CDR3, the DNA is TGCAGTGCTAGAGGACAGGCTGAGGCTTTCTTT.

The chain recombines TRBV6-5 with TRBJ1-3, with 7 bases identical to TRBD1. V shed 5 bases, J shed 0 bases, and the junction held 4 bases outside the gene matches. This CDR3 is 15 amino acids long. Looked up from germline, CDR1 is MNHEY and CDR2 is SVGAGI. CDR3 DNA sequence: TGTGCCAGCAGTCACAGGGGCTCCTCTGGAAACACCATATATTTT. It encodes CASSHRGSSGNTIYF.

The chain links TRBV12-3 or TRBV12-4 to TRBJ2-5, with TRBD2 as a possible D gene (5 bases). Trimming took 4 bases from V and 2 from J, leaving 8 bases between them. This CDR3 is built from 13 residues. CDR3 nucleotide sequence: TGTGCCAGCAGTTGGCGGGTACAAGAGACCCAGTACTTC. This codes for CASSWRVQETQYF.

The J gene is TRBJ1-2, the V gene TRBV6-2 or TRBV6-3; no reliable D call. V was clipped by 2 bases and J by 6 bases, with 16 bases between them. This CDR3 is built from 15 residues. Germline assignment: CDR1 MNHEY and CDR2 SVGEGT. The CDR3 region has the DNA TGTGCCAGCAGTTACCCGGTCGCTAGAGAGCATGGCTACACCTTC. This sequence encodes CASSYPVAREHGYTF.

The rearrangement links TRBV6-5 to TRBJ1-1; D may be TRBD1 (6 bases). Germline V gives CDR1 MNHEY, CDR2 SVGAGI. This CDR3 spans 14 amino acids. Trimming took off 6 bases at V and 2 bases at J, with 13 bases between the two ends. The CDR3 protein is CASRPGHVNTEAFF. CDR3 bases: TGTGCCAGCAGGCCGGGACACGTAAACACTGAAGCTTTCTTT.

This sequence joins TRBV20-1 and TRBJ1-6, with TRBD1 as a possible D gene (5 bases). The germline V gene has CDR1 DFQATT and CDR2 SNEGSKA (reference sequence). The V end was cut by 3 bases, the J end by 14 bases, with 26 bases between. The CDR3 consists of 16 residues. CDR3 in DNA: TGCAGTGCTAGTCTACAAGGGAGCACAGGCTCTCGCACCCTCCACTTT. The encoded protein is CSASLQGSTGSRTLHF.

The genes are TRBV28 and TRBJ2-3, with TRBD2 matching 10 bases. Germline V lookup: CDR1 MDHEN, CDR2 SYDVKM. V gave up 5 bases and J gave up 3 bases; unmatched junction bases: 5. The CDR3 is 15 residues long. The CDR3 is CASSHILAGTDTQYF. CDR3 nucleotides: TGTGCCAGCAGTCACATACTAGCGGGAACAGATACGCAGTATTTT.